This TCR beta chain was profiled in a study of cytomegalovirus exposure and HLA in healthy donors. Profiled with immunoSEQ multiplex PCR; TCRdb holds only in-frame clones, not every one. The repertoire consists of about 120,000 clones, with 90% to 96% occurring once and the leading ten covering around 1.7%. Germline V gene data show CDR1 as MRHNA and CDR2 as SNTAGT. Trimming at V came to 6 bases and at J to 9 bases, leaving 11 bases not matched to a gene. This CDR3 is built from 14 residues. This clonotype originated in a young man in good health and CMV-seronegative. The chain carries TRBV6-4 and TRBJ2-1; 7 positions match TRBD1. The source material was PBMCs. CDR3 residues: CASRRQGEVGEQFF. CDR3 in DNA: TGTGCCAGCAGACGACAGGGAGAGGTGGGTGAGCAGTTCTTC.